The entry below gives a single TCR beta chain sequence along with its context. Its matching antigen is unknown. These data belong to a study of neoadjuvant anti-PD-1 for oral cavity cancer. Overall study: Before surgery, most patients got three to four biweekly 3 mg/kg nivolumab doses. Around day 43, patients without progression received a fourth nivolumab dose before surgery. General study results and limits: Pretreatment Treg/Th17 ratio correlated inversely with post-treatment tumor clonality.

Blood libraries mostly used about 0.5 ug genomic DNA, six replicates each. Clones were sequenced by immunoSEQ multiplex PCR, and TCRdb holds only the in-frame ones, with some missing. This sample yields 11,000 to 15,000 clones, of which about 77% are seen a single time; 2% to 2.5% belongs to the top ten. The germline V and J ends were trimmed by 2 bases and 4 bases, with 9 bases remaining between them. The CDR3 contains 14 residues. The germline V gene has CDR1 SGDLS and CDR2 YYNGEE. This sample's time point: after neoadjuvant nivolumab, at surgical resection. The clonotype was recovered from a person aged 40 to 85 with oral cavity squamous cell carcinoma. Sequenced here: PBMCs, sampled after nivolumab (anti-PD-1) treatment. The chain links TRBV9 to TRBJ2-2; D uncertain. CDR3 bases: TGTGCCAGCAGCGTTGGGTCGGGCACCGGGGAGCTGTTTTTT. Protein product: CASSVGSGTGELFF. Drawing the rest from reference TRBV9 and TRBJ2-2, the complete variable domain is DSGVTQTPKHLITATGQRVTLRCSPRSGDLSVYWYQQSLDQGLQFLIQYYNGEERAKGNILERFSAQQFPDLHSELNLSSLELGDSALYFCASSVGSGTGELFFGEGSRLTVL.